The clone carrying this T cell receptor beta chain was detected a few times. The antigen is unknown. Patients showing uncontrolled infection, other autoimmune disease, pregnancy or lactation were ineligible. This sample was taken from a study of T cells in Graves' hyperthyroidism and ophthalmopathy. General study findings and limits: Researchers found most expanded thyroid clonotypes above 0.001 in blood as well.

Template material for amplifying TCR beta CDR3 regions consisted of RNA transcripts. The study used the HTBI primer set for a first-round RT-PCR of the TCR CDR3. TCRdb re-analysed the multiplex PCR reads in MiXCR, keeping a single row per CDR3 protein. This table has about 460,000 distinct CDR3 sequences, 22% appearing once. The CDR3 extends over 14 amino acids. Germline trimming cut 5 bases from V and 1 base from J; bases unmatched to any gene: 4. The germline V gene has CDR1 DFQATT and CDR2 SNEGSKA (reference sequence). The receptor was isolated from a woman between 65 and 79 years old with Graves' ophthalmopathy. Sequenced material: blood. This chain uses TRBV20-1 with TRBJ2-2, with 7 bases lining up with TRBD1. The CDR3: CSAPDRENTGELFF. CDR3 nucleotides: TGCAGTGCTCCTGACAGGGAGAACACCGGGGAGCTGTTTTTT.